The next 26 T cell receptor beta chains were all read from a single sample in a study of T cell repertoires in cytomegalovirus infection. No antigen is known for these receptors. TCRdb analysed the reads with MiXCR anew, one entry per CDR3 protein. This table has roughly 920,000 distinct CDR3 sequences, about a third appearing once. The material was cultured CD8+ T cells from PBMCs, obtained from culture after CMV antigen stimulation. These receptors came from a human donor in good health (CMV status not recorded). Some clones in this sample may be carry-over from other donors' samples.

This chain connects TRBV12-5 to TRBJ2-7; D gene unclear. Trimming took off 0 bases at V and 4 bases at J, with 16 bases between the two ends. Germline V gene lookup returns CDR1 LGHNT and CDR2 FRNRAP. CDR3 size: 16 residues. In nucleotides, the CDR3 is TGTGCTAGTGGTTTGGTTCGGGCAGGCCTTACTTACGAGCAGTACTTC. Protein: CASGLVRAGLTYEQYF.

The CDR3 DNA reads TGTGCCATCAGTGAGCCAAGGGGCGAGCAGTACGTC. Residues: CAISEPRGEQYV. This chain connects TRBV10-3 to TRBJ2-7, with a tentative D call TRBD1 (5 bases). This CDR3 is 12 amino acids long. The V gene's germline CDR1 is ENHRY and CDR2 SYGVKD. Trimming removed 2 bases at V and 6 bases at J, with 8 bases between.

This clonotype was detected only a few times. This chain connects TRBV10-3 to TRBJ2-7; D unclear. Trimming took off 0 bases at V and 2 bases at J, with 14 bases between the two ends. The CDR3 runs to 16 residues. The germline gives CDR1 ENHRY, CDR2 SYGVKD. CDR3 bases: TGTGCCATCAGTGAGTCAGAGAGTTTAAGTCCCTACGAGCAGTACTTC. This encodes CAISESESLSPYEQYF.

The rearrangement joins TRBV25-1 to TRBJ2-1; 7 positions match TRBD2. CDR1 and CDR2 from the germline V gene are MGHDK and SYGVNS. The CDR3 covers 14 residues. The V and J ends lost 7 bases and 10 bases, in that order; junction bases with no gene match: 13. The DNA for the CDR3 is TGTGCCAGCACCCCGGGGGAGCCCGGGAGGGAGCAGTTCTTC. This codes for CASTPGEPGREQFF.

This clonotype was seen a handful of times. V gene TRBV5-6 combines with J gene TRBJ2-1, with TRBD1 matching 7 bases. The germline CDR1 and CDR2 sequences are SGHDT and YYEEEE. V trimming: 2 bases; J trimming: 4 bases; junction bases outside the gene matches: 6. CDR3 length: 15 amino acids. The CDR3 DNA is TGTGCCAGCAGCTTCGACAGGGCAGATTACAATGAGCAGTTCTTC. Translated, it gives CASSFDRADYNEQFF.

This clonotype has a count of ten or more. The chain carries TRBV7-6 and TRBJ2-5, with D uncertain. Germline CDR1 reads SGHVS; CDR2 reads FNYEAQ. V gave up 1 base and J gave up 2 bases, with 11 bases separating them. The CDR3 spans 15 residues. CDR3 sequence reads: CASSLEAGNQETQYF. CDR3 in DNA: TGTGCCAGCAGCTTAGAGGCTGGGAATCAAGAGACCCAGTACTTC.

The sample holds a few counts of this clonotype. In nucleotides, the CDR3 is TGTGCCAGCAGCCAAGGGACAGCGAATAGCAATCAGCCCCAGCATTTT. Translation gives CASSQGTANSNQPQHF. J is TRBJ1-5 and V is TRBV7-9; 7 bases line up with TRBD1. Germline values: CDR1 SEHNR, CDR2 FQNEAQ (reference sequence). CDR3 length: 16 residues. V was pared by 5 bases and J by 0 bases, with 7 bases of the junction left unmatched.

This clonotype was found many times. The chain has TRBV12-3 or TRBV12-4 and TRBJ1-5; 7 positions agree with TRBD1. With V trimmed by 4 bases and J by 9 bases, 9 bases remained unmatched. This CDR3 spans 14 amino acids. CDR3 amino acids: CASSSGTVSLPQHF. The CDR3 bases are TGTGCCAGCAGTTCCGGGACAGTCTCTCTGCCCCAGCATTTT.

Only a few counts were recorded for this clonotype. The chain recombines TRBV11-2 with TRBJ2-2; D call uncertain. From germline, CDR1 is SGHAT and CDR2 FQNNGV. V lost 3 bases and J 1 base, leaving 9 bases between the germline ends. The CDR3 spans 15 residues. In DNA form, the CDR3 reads TGTGCCAGCAGCTTCAGGCGGAAGAACACCGGGGAGCTGTTTTTT. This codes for CASSFRRKNTGELFF.

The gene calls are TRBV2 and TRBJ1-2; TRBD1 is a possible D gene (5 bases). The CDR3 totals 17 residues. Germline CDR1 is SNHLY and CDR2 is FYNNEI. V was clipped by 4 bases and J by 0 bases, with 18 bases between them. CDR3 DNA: TGTGCCAGCAGTGCCTCCGAGGGTTGGACACCTAACTATGGCTACACCTTC. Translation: CASSASEGWTPNYGYTF.

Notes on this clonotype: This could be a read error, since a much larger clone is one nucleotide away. The CDR3 sequence: CASRFAGELFF. The CDR3 DNA follows: TGTGCCAGCAGATTCGCCGGGGAGCTGTTTTTT. The genes are TRBV6-1 and TRBJ2-2, with unresolved D. Trimming took 6 bases from V and 6 from J, leaving 5 bases between them. Germline V gene data show CDR1 as MNHNS and CDR2 as SASEGT. The CDR3 covers 11 residues.

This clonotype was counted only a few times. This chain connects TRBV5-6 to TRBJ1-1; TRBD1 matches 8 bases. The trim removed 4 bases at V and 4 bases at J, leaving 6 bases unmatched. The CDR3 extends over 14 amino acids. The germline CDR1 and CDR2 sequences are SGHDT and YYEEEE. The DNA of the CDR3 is TGTGCCAGCAGCCATGGACAGGGTATCACTGAAGCTTTCTTT. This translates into CASSHGQGITEAFF.

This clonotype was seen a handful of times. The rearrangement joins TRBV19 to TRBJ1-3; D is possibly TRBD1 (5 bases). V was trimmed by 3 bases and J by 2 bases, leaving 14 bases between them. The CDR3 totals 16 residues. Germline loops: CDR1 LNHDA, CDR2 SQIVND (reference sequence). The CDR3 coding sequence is TGTGCCAGTAGTATTTTGGGACCCGCGACTGGAAACACCATATATTTT. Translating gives CASSILGPATGNTIYF.

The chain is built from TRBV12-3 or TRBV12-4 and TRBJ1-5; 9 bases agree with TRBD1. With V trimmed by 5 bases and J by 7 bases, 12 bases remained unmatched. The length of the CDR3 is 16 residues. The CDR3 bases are TGTGCCAGCAGTGCCCAGGACAGGGGAAAAAGGCAGCCCCAGCATTTT. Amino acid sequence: CASSAQDRGKRQPQHF.

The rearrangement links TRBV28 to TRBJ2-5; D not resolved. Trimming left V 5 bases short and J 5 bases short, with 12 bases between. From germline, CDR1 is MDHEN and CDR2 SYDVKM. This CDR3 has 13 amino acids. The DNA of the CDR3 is TGTGCCAGCAGTCACAACTCTAGGGAGACCCAGTACTTC. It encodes CASSHNSRETQYF. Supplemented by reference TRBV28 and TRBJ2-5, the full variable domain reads DVKVTQSSRYLVKRTGEKVFLECVQDMDHENMFWYRQDPGLGLRLIYFSYDVKMKEKGDIPEGYSVSREKKERFSLILESASTNQTSMYLCASSHNSRETQYFGPGTRLLVL.

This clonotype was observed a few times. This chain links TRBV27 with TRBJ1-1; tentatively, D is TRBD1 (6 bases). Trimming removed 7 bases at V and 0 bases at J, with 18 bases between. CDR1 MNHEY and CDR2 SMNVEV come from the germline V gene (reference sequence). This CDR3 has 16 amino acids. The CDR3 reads CASTRAGHNMNTEAFF. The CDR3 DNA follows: TGTGCCAGCACCCGCGCGGGACACAACATGAACACTGAAGCTTTCTTT.

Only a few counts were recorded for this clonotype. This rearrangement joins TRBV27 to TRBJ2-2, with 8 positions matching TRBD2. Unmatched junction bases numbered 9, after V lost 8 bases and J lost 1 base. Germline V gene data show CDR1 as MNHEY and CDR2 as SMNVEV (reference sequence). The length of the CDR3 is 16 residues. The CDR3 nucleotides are TGTGCCAGCGCTTCCGGACTAGCAGTGAACACCGGGGAGCTGTTTTTT. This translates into CASASGLAVNTGELFF.

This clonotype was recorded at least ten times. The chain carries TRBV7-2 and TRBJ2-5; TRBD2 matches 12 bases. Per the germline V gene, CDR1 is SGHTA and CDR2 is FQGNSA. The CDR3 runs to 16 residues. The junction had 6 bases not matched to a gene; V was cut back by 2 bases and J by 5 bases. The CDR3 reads CASSLPLAGGGETQYF. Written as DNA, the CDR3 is TGTGCCAGCAGCTTACCCCTAGCGGGGGGGGGGGAGACCCAGTACTTC. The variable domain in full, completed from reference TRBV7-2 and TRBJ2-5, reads GAGVSQSPSNKVTEKGKDVELRCDPISGHTALYWYRQSLGQGLEFLIYFQGNSAPDKSGLPSDRFSAERTGGSVSTLTIQRTQQEDSAVYLCASSLPLAGGGETQYFGPGTRLLVL.

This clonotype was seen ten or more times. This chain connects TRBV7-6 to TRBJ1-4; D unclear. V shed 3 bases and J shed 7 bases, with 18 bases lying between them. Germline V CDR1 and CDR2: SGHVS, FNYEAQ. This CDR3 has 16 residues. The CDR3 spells CASSLVLTEIREKLFF. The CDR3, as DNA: TGTGCCAGCAGCTTGGTTCTTACAGAGATTCGTGAAAAACTGTTTTTT.

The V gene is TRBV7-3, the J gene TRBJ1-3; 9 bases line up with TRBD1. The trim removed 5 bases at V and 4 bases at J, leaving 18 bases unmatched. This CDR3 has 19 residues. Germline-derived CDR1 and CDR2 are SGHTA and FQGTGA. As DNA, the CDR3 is TGTGCCAGCAGCCACCCGGGACAGGGAGTACAACCCGTAGGAAACACCATATATTTT. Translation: CASSHPGQGVQPVGNTIYF.

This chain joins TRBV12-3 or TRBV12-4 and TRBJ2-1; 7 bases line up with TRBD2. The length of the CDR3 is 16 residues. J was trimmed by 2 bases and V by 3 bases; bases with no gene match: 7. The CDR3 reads CASSFGEGRTYNEQFF. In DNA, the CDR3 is TGTGCCAGCAGTTTCGGGGAGGGCAGAACCTACAATGAGCAGTTCTTC.

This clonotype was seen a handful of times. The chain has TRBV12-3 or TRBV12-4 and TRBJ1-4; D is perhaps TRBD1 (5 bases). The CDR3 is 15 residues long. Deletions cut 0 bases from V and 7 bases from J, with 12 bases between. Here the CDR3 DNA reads TGTGCCAGCAGTTTAGCCGGGATCGGGGGTGAAAAACTGTTTTTT. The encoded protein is CASSLAGIGGEKLFF.

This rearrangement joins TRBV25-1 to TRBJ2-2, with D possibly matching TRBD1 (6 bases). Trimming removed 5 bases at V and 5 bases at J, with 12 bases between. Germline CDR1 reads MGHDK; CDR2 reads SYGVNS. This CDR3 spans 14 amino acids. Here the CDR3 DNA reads TGTGCCAGCAGTCCCCGGGACAATACCGGGGAGCTGTTTTTT. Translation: CASSPRDNTGELFF. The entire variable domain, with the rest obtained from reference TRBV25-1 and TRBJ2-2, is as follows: EADIYQTPRYLVIGTGKKITLECSQTMGHDKMYWYQQDPGMELHLIHYSYGVNSTEKGDLSSESTVSRIRTEHFPLTLESARPSHTSQYLCASSPRDNTGELFFGEGSRLTVL.

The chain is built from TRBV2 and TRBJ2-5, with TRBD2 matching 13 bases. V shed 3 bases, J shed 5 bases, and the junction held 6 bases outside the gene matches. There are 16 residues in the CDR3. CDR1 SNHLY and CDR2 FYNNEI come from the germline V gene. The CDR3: CASSDGLAGDRETQYF. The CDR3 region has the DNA TGTGCCAGCAGTGATGGACTAGCGGGGGATCGGGAGACCCAGTACTTC.

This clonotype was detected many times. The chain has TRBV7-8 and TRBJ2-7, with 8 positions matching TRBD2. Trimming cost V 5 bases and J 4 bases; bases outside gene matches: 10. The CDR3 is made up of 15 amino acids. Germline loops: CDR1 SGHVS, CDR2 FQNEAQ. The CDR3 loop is CASSLVAGGRYEQYV. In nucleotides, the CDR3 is TGTGCCAGCAGCCTAGTGGCGGGGGGCCGTTACGAGCAGTACGTC.

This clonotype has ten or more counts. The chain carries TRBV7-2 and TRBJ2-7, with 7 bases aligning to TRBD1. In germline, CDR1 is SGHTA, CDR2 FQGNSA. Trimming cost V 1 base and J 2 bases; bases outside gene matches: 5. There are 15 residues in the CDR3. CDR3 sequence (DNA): TGTGCCAGCAGCTTAGATTGGGACAGAGCCTACGAGCAGTACGTC. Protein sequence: CASSLDWDRAYEQYV.